The clone carrying this T cell receptor (beta chain) was detected a few times. The record originates from a study of cytomegalovirus exposure and HLA in healthy donors. Amplification used 60 Vbeta primers and 13 Jbeta primers. Sequenced by immunoSEQ multiplex PCR; TCRdb stores in-frame clones only, minus some. The sample has around 190,000 clones, roughly 9.5% seen once. Input material: PBMCs. This TCR was sampled from a woman aged 25-40 years in good health and CMV-seropositive.

CDR3 DNA sequence: TGTGCCAGCAGCTTAATGCAGGGGGGGACCCAGTACTTC. This translates into CASSLMQGGTQYF. The V call is TRBV7-2, the J call TRBJ2-5, with D tentatively TRBD1 (7 bases). V lost 2 bases, J lost 7 bases, and 11 bases lay in between. CDR1 is SGHTA and CDR2 is FQGNSA in the germline V gene. The CDR3 runs 13 residues.